The rows below give T cell receptor beta chains drawn from one sample of a study of blood T cell repertoires in COVID-19. The data were produced by immunoSEQ multiplex PCR, yet TCRdb's version contains in-frame clones alone and is incomplete. The sample lists roughly 250,000 clones, nearly 85% occurring once. Specimen: peripheral blood. The receptors come from a human donor in a cohort sampled during active COVID-19. The CDR3 runs from the conserved cysteine through the conserved F or W. Each record gives: clone size, J gene, D gene, V gene, CDR3 DNA, CDR3 protein. The D gene is left open where the match is weak. The size field is filled for only some rows; it gives once, few, many or a size class.

clone size: few; J gene: TRBJ2-7; D gene: TRBD1; V gene: TRBV28; CDR3 DNA: TGTGCCAGCAGTTTTGGACAGGGTCACGAGCAGTACTTC; CDR3 protein: CASSFGQGHEQYF
clone size: once; J gene: TRBJ2-7; D gene: .; V gene: TRBV7-9; CDR3 DNA: TGTGCCAGCAGCTTTATCCCCAGCGAGCAGTACTTC; CDR3 protein: CASSFIPSEQYF
clone size: .; J gene: TRBJ1-2; D gene: .; V gene: TRBV5-4; CDR3 DNA: TGTGCCAGCAGCTATCCGGGAGACGACTATGGCTACACCTTC; CDR3 protein: CASSYPGDDYGYTF
clone size: many; J gene: TRBJ2-7; D gene: .; V gene: TRBV28; CDR3 DNA: TGTGCCAGCAGTACCTGGGACACCTCCTACGAGCAGTACTTC; CDR3 protein: CASSTWDTSYEQYF
clone size: .; J gene: TRBJ2-2; D gene: TRBD1; V gene: TRBV28; CDR3 DNA: TGTGCCAGCCCCTTGTGGAGACAGGGGAACACCGGGGAGCTGTTTTTT; CDR3 protein: CASPLWRQGNTGELFF
clone size: .; J gene: TRBJ1-2; D gene: .; V gene: TRBV28; CDR3 DNA: TGTGCCACCCAAAAGGGACATCTCTCGTATGGCTACACCTTC; CDR3 protein: CATQKGHLSYGYTF
clone size: .; J gene: TRBJ1-6; D gene: .; V gene: TRBV5-1; CDR3 DNA: TGCGCCAGCAGCTTGGACAGGGTTGGTAATTCACCCCTCCACTTT; CDR3 protein: CASSLDRVGNSPLHF
clone size: .; J gene: TRBJ2-3; D gene: .; V gene: TRBV6-5; CDR3 DNA: TGTGCCAGCCGGGTTTGGATGGAAACCACAGATACGCAGTATTTT; CDR3 protein: CASRVWMETTDTQYF
clone size: .; J gene: TRBJ2-5; D gene: .; V gene: TRBV19; CDR3 DNA: TGTGCCAGTAGTATATCGTCAAGGAGAGGAGAGACCCAGTACTTC; CDR3 protein: CASSISSRRGETQYF
clone size: few; J gene: TRBJ1-3; D gene: .; V gene: TRBV10-3; CDR3 DNA: TGTGCCATCAGTGATGGGACATTCAGCTCTGGAAACACCATATATTTT; CDR3 protein: CAISDGTFSSGNTIYF
clone size: .; J gene: TRBJ2-7; D gene: .; V gene: TRBV2; CDR3 DNA: TGTGCCAGCAGCGCCGGGACATCCTCCTACGAGCAGTACTTC; CDR3 protein: CASSAGTSSYEQYF
clone size: .; J gene: TRBJ2-5; D gene: TRBD2; V gene: TRBV5-6; CDR3 DNA: TGTGCCAGCAGCCCTAGACTAGCGGGGGGGGTATCGAAAGAGACCCAGTACTTC; CDR3 protein: CASSPRLAGGVSKETQYF
clone size: .; J gene: TRBJ2-3; D gene: TRBD2; V gene: TRBV5-1; CDR3 DNA: TGCGCCAGCATTAAAGCGGGGTCTAGCACAGATACGCAGTATTTT; CDR3 protein: CASIKAGSSTDTQYF
clone size: .; J gene: TRBJ1-5; D gene: .; V gene: TRBV28; CDR3 DNA: TGTGCCAGCAGTTTGAGGCCGCCCCAGCATTTT; CDR3 protein: CASSLRPPQHF
clone size: .; J gene: TRBJ1-3; D gene: .; V gene: TRBV18; CDR3 DNA: TGTGCCAGCTCACTGGGTCAGGGGTCAGCTGGAAACACCATATATTTT; CDR3 protein: CASSLGQGSAGNTIYF
clone size: .; J gene: TRBJ2-7; D gene: TRBD1; V gene: TRBV7-9; CDR3 DNA: TGTGCCAGCAGCTTTCCGACAGGGCGGGACGAGCAGTACTTC; CDR3 protein: CASSFPTGRDEQYF
clone size: once; J gene: TRBJ2-2; D gene: TRBD1; V gene: TRBV29-1; CDR3 DNA: TGCAGCGTCTTTATCCGGGACAGTAACACCGGGGAGCTGTTTTTT; CDR3 protein: CSVFIRDSNTGELFF
clone size: .; J gene: TRBJ2-7; D gene: .; V gene: TRBV7-9; CDR3 DNA: TGTGCCAGCAGCTCATTAAAGGGGAAAAACGAGCAGTACTTC; CDR3 protein: CASSSLKGKNEQYF
clone size: .; J gene: TRBJ2-3; D gene: TRBD2; V gene: TRBV9; CDR3 DNA: TGTGCCAGCAGCCCAGCCGGGTTGCGGGGGGGCCTCTCTGGCACAGATACGCAGTATTTT; CDR3 protein: CASSPAGLRGGLSGTDTQYF
clone size: .; J gene: TRBJ2-2; D gene: .; V gene: TRBV3-1/TRBV3-2; CDR3 DNA: TGTGCCAGCAGCCCAACAGGGATAGAGAACACCGGGGAGCTGTTTTTT; CDR3 protein: CASSPTGIENTGELFF
clone size: .; J gene: TRBJ2-7; D gene: .; V gene: TRBV21-1; CDR3 DNA: TGTGCCAGTATCAGGACTAGCGCCAGCGAGCAGTACTTC; CDR3 protein: CASIRTSASEQYF
clone size: .; J gene: TRBJ1-5; D gene: .; V gene: TRBV19; CDR3 DNA: TGTGCCAGTAACCCCGCCCCCTCCCAGGGCGGTGGCAATCAGCCCCAGCATTTT; CDR3 protein: CASNPAPSQGGGNQPQHF
clone size: .; J gene: TRBJ2-6; D gene: TRBD1; V gene: TRBV2; CDR3 DNA: TGTGCCAGCAGTTTACAGGGGGCTGGAGGGGCCAACGTCCTGACTTTC; CDR3 protein: CASSLQGAGGANVLTF
clone size: .; J gene: TRBJ2-7; D gene: TRBD1; V gene: TRBV19; CDR3 DNA: TGTGCCAGTATCGGACAGGGCTACGAGCAGTACTTC; CDR3 protein: CASIGQGYEQYF
clone size: .; J gene: TRBJ2-1; D gene: .; V gene: TRBV5-4; CDR3 DNA: TGTGCCAGCAGCCTCCGGGGTGAGAATGAGCAGTTCTTC; CDR3 protein: CASSLRGENEQFF
clone size: .; J gene: TRBJ2-5; D gene: TRBD2; V gene: TRBV6-1; CDR3 DNA: TGTGCCAGCAGTGATTCGGGGGGTTTGGAGACCCAGTACTTC; CDR3 protein: CASSDSGGLETQYF